A single sample gave rise to the 8 T cell receptor beta chains below, sequenced in a study of T cell responses to AZD1222 COVID-19 vaccine. TCRdb's table, derived via immunoSEQ multiplex PCR, lists solely in-frame clones and lacks some. The sample gives approximately 130,000 clones, 88% of which show up once; 4.5% to 7% is in the top ten. Sequenced material: peripheral blood, taken 28 days after the second AZD1222 dose. The receptors shown here come from an adult who received the AZD1222 COVID-19 vaccine.

The chain employs TRBV9 and TRBJ2-3; D is unclear. Germline-derived CDR1 and CDR2 are SGDLS and YYNGEE. Trimming stripped 0 bases from V and 0 bases from J, with 8 bases between. The CDR3 consists of 15 residues. DNA for the CDR3: TGTGCCAGCAGCGTAGCAAGGAGTAGCACAGATACGCAGTATTTT. Its translation: CASSVARSSTDTQYF.

The rearrangement joins TRBV5-6 to TRBJ1-4; D possibly corresponds to TRBD1 (5 bases). CDR1 SGHDT and CDR2 YYEEEE come from the germline V gene. V lost 1 base and J 6 bases, leaving 7 bases between the germline ends. The CDR3 loop spans 13 amino acids. CDR3 sequence: CASSLRRDEKLFF. CDR3 sequence (DNA): TGTGCCAGCAGCTTGCGCAGGGATGAAAAACTGTTTTTT. The full variable domain, with the rest looked up from reference TRBV5-6 and TRBJ1-4, is DAGVTQSPTHLIKTRGQQVTLRCSPKSGHDTVSWYQQALGQGPQFIFQYYEEEERQRGNFPDRFSGHQFPNYSSELNVNALLLGDSALYLCASSLRRDEKLFFGSGTQLSVL.

The chain links TRBV30 to TRBJ1-1; tentative D call: TRBD1 (6 bases). Germline CDR1 GTSNPN, CDR2 SVGIG (reference sequence). This CDR3 is 14 amino acids long. The ends were cut back, 0 bases at V and 3 bases at J, with 11 bases in the middle. The DNA for the CDR3 is TGTGCCTGGAGTGTAGGGGGGGGGTACACTGAAGCTTTCTTT. Protein: CAWSVGGGYTEAFF.

CDR3 coding DNA: TGTGCCAGTAGTATTTCCGGGACAGGGGCCGGAGCCTACAATGAGCAGTTCTTC. It codes for CASSISGTGAGAYNEQFF. V is TRBV19 and J is TRBJ2-1; 10 positions agree with TRBD1. Germline V gene lookup returns CDR1 LNHDA and CDR2 SQIVND (reference sequence). The CDR3 contains 18 residues. V trimming: 3 bases; J trimming: 2 bases; junction bases outside the gene matches: 10.

This chain uses TRBV28 with TRBJ1-2; D remains ambiguous. Trimming left V 4 bases short and J 2 bases short, with 2 bases between. CDR1 and CDR2 from the germline V gene are MDHEN and SYDVKM. The CDR3 is made up of 11 amino acids. CDR3 DNA: TGTGCCAGCAGTTGGAACTATGGCTACACCTTC. Translating gives CASSWNYGYTF.

V gene TRBV5-1 combines with J gene TRBJ2-3; D gene uncertain. The CDR3 is 14 amino acids. V dropped 1 base and J dropped 4 bases, with 10 bases sitting between them. Germline CDR1 and CDR2: SGHRS and YFSETQ. CDR3 sequence reads: CASSLRAEPDTQYF. CDR3 sequence (DNA): TGCGCCAGCAGCTTGAGGGCCGAGCCAGATACGCAGTATTTT.

As to this clone: The germline gene is not matched at one end of the junction; a read error may be the cause. The chain has TRBV7-2 and TRBJ1-1; D is unresolved. CDR3 length: 15 amino acids. Germline loops: CDR1 SGHTA, CDR2 FQGNSA. The CDR3 here is CASSLRSGGNPEAFF. CDR3 DNA sequence: TGTGCCAGCAGCTTAAGGAGCGGAGGGAACCCTGAAGCTTTCTTT.

J is TRBJ1-1 and V is TRBV18, with a tentative D call TRBD1 (5 bases). CDR3 length: 15 amino acids. Deletions cut 6 bases from V and 1 base from J, with 15 bases between. Germline CDR1 and CDR2: KGHSH and LQKENI. The CDR3: CASSRDSEWNTEAFF. DNA of the CDR3: TGTGCCAGCTCGCGAGACAGCGAGTGGAACACTGAAGCTTTCTTT.